This entry is about one T cell receptor beta chain. The repertoire was sequenced with immunoSEQ multiplex PCR; TCRdb's copy has only in-frame clones and lacks some. The sample includes around 200,000 clones, roughly 85% of them seen just once. The sample is drawn from a study of blood T cell repertoires in COVID-19. Overall study: Specimens from acute and convalescent COVID-19 originated in the United States, Italy and Spain. Sources were T cells, B-cell-depleted T cells, or PBMCs; the material itself was cDNA or gDNA.

Those who participated ranged in age from about 18 to 89 years and resided in about two dozen US areas. Per the germline V gene, CDR1 is MGHRA and CDR2 is YSYEKL. V dropped 1 base and J dropped 0 bases, with 12 bases sitting between them. The CDR3 sequence is 16 residues long. This sequence was found in a man between 40 and 49 years old who had recovered from COVID-19. The material sequenced was PBMCs or T cells enriched from blood (not recorded which). The chain has TRBV4-1 and TRBJ2-5, with D possibly matching TRBD2 (5 bases). In nucleotides, the CDR3 is TGCGCCAGCAGCCAAGGAACGGGAATCGACCAAGAGACCCAGTACTTC. Translating it yields CASSQGTGIDQETQYF.